The 21 T cell receptor beta chains presented below share a single source sample, sequenced in a study of T cell responses to AZD1222 COVID-19 vaccine. The data were produced by immunoSEQ multiplex PCR, yet TCRdb's version contains in-frame clones alone and is incomplete. The repertoire includes about 160,000 clones, almost 90% of them detected once, and less than 6.5% sits in the top ten. The source was peripheral blood, collected on day 0 of AZD1222 vaccination. These receptors all come from an adult in good health.

This clone came up once. V and J are TRBV29-1 and TRBJ2-3, with 7 bases lining up with TRBD1. Germline values: CDR1 SQVTM, CDR2 ANQGSEA. With V trimmed by 6 bases and J by 6 bases, 6 bases remained unmatched. The CDR3 is 12 residues long. The CDR3 sequence: CSVQGNADTQYF. Written as DNA, the CDR3 is TGCAGCGTACAGGGGAACGCGGATACGCAGTATTTT.

DNA for the CDR3: TGTGCCAGCAGCCCCAGGGACCTCCAAGAGACCCAGTACTTC. It specifies CASSPRDLQETQYF. J is TRBJ2-5 and V is TRBV5-6; possibly TRBD1 or TRBD2 for D (5 bases each). Looked up from germline, CDR1 is SGHDT and CDR2 is YYEEEE. The ends were cut back, 4 bases at V and 1 base at J, with 11 bases in the middle. This CDR3 has 14 amino acids.

The chain has TRBV3-1 (or the pseudogene TRBV3-2) and TRBJ1-2, with D uncertain. The CDR3 length is 12 residues. CDR1 is LGHDT and CDR2 is YNNKEL in the germline V gene (reference sequence). The germline V and J ends were trimmed by 3 bases and 8 bases, with 10 bases remaining between them. In nucleotides, the CDR3 is TGTGCCAGCAGCCAGATAGGTGCAGGCTACACCTTC. Protein: CASSQIGAGYTF.

The chain combines TRBV6-2 or TRBV6-3 with TRBJ2-7; 11 bases fit TRBD2. Germline V CDR1 and CDR2: MNHEY, SVGEGT. The V gene end was trimmed by 6 bases and the J gene end by 3 bases; junction bases not matched to a gene: 10. The CDR3 length is 16 residues. The DNA for the CDR3 is TGTGCCAGCAGCCCCGAGTCCCTAGCGGGGGGCTACGAGCAGTACTTC. Its translation is CASSPESLAGGYEQYF.

The rearrangement links TRBV28 to TRBJ2-1, with TRBD2 matching over 7 bases. The ends lost 4 bases at V and 5 bases at J; junction bases unmatched: 5. Germline values: CDR1 MDHEN, CDR2 SYDVKM. The CDR3 has 14 amino acids. The DNA for the CDR3 is TGTGCCAGCAGTTCATGGGGGGGGGACAATGAGCAGTTCTTC. It is translated as CASSSWGGDNEQFF.

This clone was counted a single time. V usage is TRBV5-1 and J usage is TRBJ1-2, with D tentatively TRBD1 (6 bases). The CDR3 is 14 residues long. CDR1 and CDR2 (germline): SGHRS, YFSETQ. Trimming removed 5 bases from V and 2 bases from J, with 13 bases in between. The CDR3 bases are TGCGCCAGCAGATCGGACAGAGTAAACTATGGCTACACCTTC. As protein: CASRSDRVNYGYTF.

This sequence joins TRBV5-1 and TRBJ1-6, with TRBD1 as a possible D gene (5 bases). The CDR3 sequence is 15 residues long. Trimming removed 0 bases from V and 7 bases from J, with 11 bases in between. Germline CDR1 reads SGHRS; CDR2 reads YFSETQ. The CDR3 DNA follows: TGCGCCAGCAGCTTGGAGGGGAGGACGAATTCACCCCTCCACTTT. Translated, it gives CASSLEGRTNSPLHF.

The chain recombines TRBV6-5 with TRBJ1-6; D uncertain. The CDR3 has 15 residues. CDR1 is MNHEY and CDR2 is SVGAGI in the germline V gene. V lost 0 bases and J lost 7, with 10 bases in between. CDR3 sequence: CASSYSRLNNSPLHF. Here the CDR3 DNA reads TGTGCCAGCAGTTACTCGAGGTTGAACAATTCACCCCTCCACTTT.

Here the CDR3 reads CAWSVTWGRVTEAFF. For the CDR3, the DNA is TGTGCCTGGAGTGTAACATGGGGTAGGGTCACTGAAGCTTTCTTT. This chain links TRBV30 with TRBJ1-1; D is unclear. The germline V gene encodes CDR1 GTSNPN and CDR2 SVGIG (reference sequence). The V and J ends lost 0 bases and 4 bases respectively, with 15 bases between them. The CDR3 has 15 amino acids.

The rearrangement uses TRBV6-2 or TRBV6-3 and TRBJ2-2, with TRBD1 matching 8 bases. Trimming at V came to 4 bases and at J to 1 base, leaving 5 bases not matched to a gene. The CDR3 totals 16 residues. Germline V lookup: CDR1 MNHEY, CDR2 SVGEGT. The CDR3 DNA sequence: TGTGCCAGCAGTTCCCAAGGGACAGGGAACACCGGGGAGCTGTTTTTT. Its protein product is CASSSQGTGNTGELFF.

V is TRBV28 and J is TRBJ1-5; D is possibly TRBD1 (6 bases). V was clipped by 4 bases and J by 5 bases, with 12 bases between them. Germline V gene lookup returns CDR1 MDHEN and CDR2 SYDVKM. This CDR3 region has 14 residues. The CDR3 sequence: CASSWGTGYQPQHF. The DNA for the CDR3 is TGTGCCAGCAGTTGGGGCACAGGGTATCAGCCCCAGCATTTT.

CDR3 sequence reads: CASSSGGRGGAFF. The CDR3 region has the DNA TGTGCCAGCAGTTCTGGGGGGCGAGGGGGAGCTTTCTTT. The rearrangement joins TRBV28 to TRBJ1-1; D is possibly TRBD1 (6 bases). CDR3 length: 13 residues. Germline V gene sequence: CDR1 MDHEN, CDR2 SYDVKM. Trimming cost V 4 bases and J 10 bases, with 16 bases left between them.

Remarks on this clone: Other DNA sequences in the sample encode the same CDR3. The V and J genes are TRBV27 and TRBJ1-5; no reliable D call. This CDR3 comprises 12 residues. The germline V gene encodes CDR1 MNHEY and CDR2 SMNVEV (reference sequence). Between the trimmed V and J ends, which lost 8 bases and 0 bases, there was a span of 5 bases. The CDR3 nucleotides are TGTGCCAGCGGCCTTAGCAATCAGCCCCAGCATTTT. Translating gives CASGLSNQPQHF.

The chain uses TRBV5-1 and TRBJ1-6, with D perhaps TRBD1 (5 bases). Looked up from germline, CDR1 is SGHRS and CDR2 is YFSETQ. V lost 2 bases to trimming and J lost 8 bases, with 17 bases between them. The CDR3 covers 16 residues. As DNA, the CDR3 is TGCGCCAGCAGCTTCTCCAGGGCGTCCTCTGATTCACCCCTCCACTTT. It specifies CASSFSRASSDSPLHF.

V usage is TRBV11-1 and J usage is TRBJ1-1; no reliable D call. The V end lost 2 bases, the J end lost 6 bases, and 7 bases lay between the germline ends. Germline V gives CDR1 SGHAT, CDR2 FQDESV (reference sequence). CDR3 length: 12 residues. CDR3 in amino acids: CASSLHGAEAFF. The CDR3, as DNA: TGTGCCAGCAGCTTACATGGGGCTGAAGCTTTCTTT.

A single count supports this clone. The chain has TRBV7-2 and TRBJ2-1, with 7 positions matching TRBD2. The germline CDR1 and CDR2 sequences are SGHTA and FQGNSA. The junction had 7 bases not matched to a gene; V was cut back by 2 bases and J by 3 bases. The CDR3 contains 16 residues. CDR3 DNA: TGTGCCAGCAGCTTAAAGCCTAGCGGAGGCTACAATGAGCAGTTCTTC. Translated, it gives CASSLKPSGGYNEQFF.

V is TRBV21-1 and J is TRBJ2-3; the table's D call TRBD2 went unverified against the DNA. TRBV21-1 is reported as a pseudogene. The CDR3 loop spans 17 amino acids. This chain's CDR3 is CASSKGKSGASTDTQYF. Here the CDR3 DNA reads TGTGCCAGCAGCAAAGGGAAGTCGGGAGCTAGCACAGATACGCAGTATTTT.

The chain's CDR3 is CASSLGDGLSGNTIYF. CDR3 coding DNA: TGCGCCAGCAGCTTGGGGGACGGACTCTCTGGAAACACCATATATTTT. The chain links TRBV5-1 to TRBJ1-3, with a weak D call TRBD1 (5 bases). Germline values: CDR1 SGHRS, CDR2 YFSETQ. The V and J ends lost 0 bases and 0 bases respectively, with 10 bases between them. This CDR3 spans 16 amino acids.

The V and J genes are TRBV6-7 and TRBJ2-7; 10 bases are shared with TRBD2. TRBV6-7 is recorded as an ORF, its role being uncertain. This CDR3 spans 16 amino acids. Trimming at V came to 8 bases and at J to 0 bases, leaving 10 bases not matched to a gene. The CDR3 reads CASPPPGTSDSYEQYF. DNA for the CDR3: TGTGCCAGCCCGCCGCCCGGGACTAGCGACTCCTACGAGCAGTACTTC.

This sequence joins TRBV19 and TRBJ1-3; TRBD1 is a possible D gene (5 bases). The germline gives CDR1 LNHDA, CDR2 SQIVND (reference sequence). Trimming took 5 bases from V and 0 from J, leaving 11 bases between them. The CDR3 totals 15 residues. CDR3 loop: CASSRGGGSGNTIYF. In DNA, the CDR3 is TGTGCCAGTAGTCGGGGCGGAGGCTCTGGAAACACCATATATTTT.

This CDR3 reads CASSYETGGRTEAFF. CDR3 sequence (DNA): TGTGCCAGCAGTTACGAGACAGGGGGGCGAACTGAAGCTTTCTTT. The V call is TRBV6-5, the J call TRBJ1-1, with TRBD1 matching over 9 bases. The CDR3 has 15 amino acids. Looked up from germline, CDR1 is MNHEY and CDR2 is SVGAGI. With V trimmed by 2 bases and J by 5 bases, 6 bases remained unmatched.